One and the same sample provided the 4 T cell receptor beta chains below, sequenced in a study of blood T cell repertoires in COVID-19. Clones were read by immunoSEQ multiplex PCR, and TCRdb kept only the in-frame ones, dropping some. Of some 200,000 clones in the sample, 75% to 85% were seen once. Material for sequencing was peripheral blood. These receptors originate from an older woman with COVID-19, enrolled during active disease.

The J gene is TRBJ2-5, the V gene TRBV27, with 8 bases lining up with TRBD1. The CDR3 contains 13 residues. The germline V gene encodes CDR1 MNHEY and CDR2 SMNVEV (reference sequence). V trimming: 6 bases; J trimming: 5 bases; junction bases outside the gene matches: 5. The CDR3 bases are TGTGCCAGCAGGAGGACAGGGACGGAGACCCAGTACTTC. This sequence encodes CASRRTGTETQYF.

The genes are TRBV28 and TRBJ1-6; no firm D call. Trimming shortened V by 2 bases and J by 0 bases, and 2 bases separated the two germline ends. This CDR3 region has 14 residues. Per the germline V gene, CDR1 is MDHEN and CDR2 is SYDVKM. CDR3 protein: CASSLRSYNSPLHF. The CDR3 bases are TGTGCCAGCAGTTTACGCTCCTATAATTCACCCCTCCACTTT. The entire variable domain, with the rest obtained from reference TRBV28 and TRBJ1-6, is as follows: DVKVTQSSRYLVKRTGEKVFLECVQDMDHENMFWYRQDPGLGLRLIYFSYDVKMKEKGDIPEGYSVSREKKERFSLILESASTNQTSMYLCASSLRSYNSPLHFGNGTRLTVT.

This clone was detected only a few times. This chain joins TRBV6-5 and TRBJ1-5, with D possibly being TRBD1 (6 bases). V shed 2 bases and J shed 8 bases, with 16 bases lying between them. Germline lookup yields CDR1 MNHEY and CDR2 SVGAGI. The length of the CDR3 is 15 residues. CDR3 DNA sequence: TGTGCCAGCAGTTACAGTGGGACAACGAGGGAGCCCCAGCATTTT. It translates to CASSYSGTTREPQHF.

This chain connects TRBV6-6 to TRBJ2-7, with unresolved D. The germline V and J ends were trimmed by 11 bases and 2 bases, with 7 bases remaining between them. This CDR3 contains 10 residues. Per the germline V gene, CDR1 is MNHNY and CDR2 is SVGAGI (reference sequence). CDR3 DNA sequence: TGTGCCGCGGCCACCTACGAGCAGTACTTC. Protein product: CAAATYEQYF.